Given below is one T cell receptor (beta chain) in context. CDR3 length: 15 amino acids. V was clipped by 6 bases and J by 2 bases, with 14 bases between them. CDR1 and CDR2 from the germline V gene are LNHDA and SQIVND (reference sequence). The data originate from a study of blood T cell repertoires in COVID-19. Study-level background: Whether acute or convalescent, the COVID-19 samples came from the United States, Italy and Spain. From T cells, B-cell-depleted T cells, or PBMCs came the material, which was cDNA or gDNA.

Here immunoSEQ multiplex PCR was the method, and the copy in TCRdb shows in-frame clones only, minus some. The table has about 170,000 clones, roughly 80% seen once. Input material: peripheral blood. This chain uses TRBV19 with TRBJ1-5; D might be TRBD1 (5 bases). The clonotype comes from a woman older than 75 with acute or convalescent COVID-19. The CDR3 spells CASSPGQRGNQPQHF. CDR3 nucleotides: TGTGCCAGTAGCCCAGGACAAAGGGGCAATCAGCCCCAGCATTTT.